This T cell receptor (beta chain) was sequenced in a study of blood T cell repertoires in COVID-19. Study-wide background: Samples representing acute and convalescent COVID-19 were sourced from the United States, Italy and Spain. From T cells, B-cell-depleted T cells, or PBMCs came the material, which was cDNA or gDNA.

Assignment of participants to cohorts was predicated upon participant-reported clinical history. In the original analysis: Estimation of nucleated cell counts was performed using reference gene primer amplification. Generated by immunoSEQ multiplex PCR, the TCRdb table keeps only in-frame clones and is missing some. V, J and clone size were drawn from that table, and D and trimming were deduced from the DNA. The sample lists some 240,000 clones, about 90% seen once, with 3% to 3.5% in the top ten. This CDR3 is built from 15 residues. Germline CDR1 is SGHTA and CDR2 is FQGNSA. Trimming stripped 3 bases from V and 1 base from J, with 11 bases between.

The V and J genes are TRBV7-2 and TRBJ2-3, with a possible D match to TRBD2 (5 bases). The sequence was obtained from a woman between 40 and 55 years old who had been exposed to COVID-19. The sample consisted of PBMCs or T cells enriched from blood (not recorded which). The DNA for the CDR3 is TGTGCCAGCAGCTTTCAATGGGGAGGCACAGATACGCAGTATTTT. It codes for CASSFQWGGTDTQYF.